A single sample gave rise to the 20 T cell receptor beta chains below, sequenced in a study of blood T cell repertoires in COVID-19. The protocol was immunoSEQ multiplex PCR, while the TCRdb copy is restricted to in-frame clones and leaves out a portion. The table records 250,000 to 350,000 clones, roughly nine tenths of them present only once. Sequencing was performed on peripheral blood. The receptors originated from a young woman with COVID-19, enrolled during active disease.

V and J are TRBV5-1 and TRBJ1-4, with a tentative D call TRBD1 (5 bases). V shed 2 bases and J shed 6 bases, with 11 bases lying between them. There are 14 residues in the CDR3. Germline V gene data show CDR1 as SGHRS and CDR2 as YFSETQ. The CDR3 DNA follows: TGCGCCAGCAGCTTCGAGACAGTAGATGAAAAACTGTTTTTT. Residues: CASSFETVDEKLFF.

This rearrangement joins TRBV27 to TRBJ2-7; 9 positions agree with TRBD1. Germline CDR1 and CDR2: MNHEY and SMNVEV (reference sequence). CDR3 length: 14 amino acids. Unmatched junction bases numbered 3, after V lost 5 bases and J lost 1 base. CDR3 DNA: TGTGCCAGCAGTCTGACAGGGGGTTCCTACGAGCAGTACTTC. It is translated as CASSLTGGSYEQYF.

The gene calls are TRBV7-2 and TRBJ2-3; D is possibly TRBD2 (7 bases). V gave up 4 bases and J gave up 3 bases, with 17 bases separating them. Per germline, CDR1 SGHTA and CDR2 FQGNSA. CDR3 length: 16 residues. DNA of the CDR3: TGTGCCAGCAGCTACCAGGTTGGGGGGGCGACAGATACGCAGTATTTT. This translates into CASSYQVGGATDTQYF. The complete variable domain, with remaining parts taken from reference TRBV7-2 and TRBJ2-3, reads GAGVSQSPSNKVTEKGKDVELRCDPISGHTALYWYRQSLGQGLEFLIYFQGNSAPDKSGLPSDRFSAERTGGSVSTLTIQRTQQEDSAVYLCASSYQVGGATDTQYFGPGTRLTVL.

The genes are TRBV25-1 and TRBJ1-1; no definite D call. The CDR3 has 13 amino acids. V dropped 7 bases and J dropped 2 bases, with 11 bases sitting between them. In germline, CDR1 is MGHDK, CDR2 SYGVNS. Here the CDR3 reads CASKEKRNTEAFF. The CDR3 DNA reads TGTGCCAGCAAGGAGAAAAGAAACACTGAAGCTTTCTTT.

This clone was detected many times. Additional DNA sequences in this sample encode the identical CDR3. The chain uses TRBV10-3 and TRBJ1-4, with unresolved D. V lost 0 bases, J lost 7 bases, and 15 bases lay in between. CDR1 and CDR2 from the germline V gene are ENHRY and SYGVKD. The CDR3 is made up of 16 amino acids. The CDR3 coding sequence is TGTGCCATCAGTGAGTCCCCGATCCGGGGTTCTGAAAAACTGTTTTTT. The encoded protein is CAISESPIRGSEKLFF.

This clone was observed a single time. The chain couples TRBV11-1 to TRBJ1-1, with D maybe TRBD1 (5 bases). This CDR3 has 14 residues. Trimming took 1 base from V and 0 from J, leaving 6 bases between them. CDR1 and CDR2 (germline): SGHAT, FQDESV (reference sequence). The CDR3 sequence: CASSLDRLNTEAFF. CDR3 coding DNA: TGTGCCAGCAGCTTAGACAGGTTGAACACTGAAGCTTTCTTT.

The V call is TRBV28, the J call TRBJ1-5; 9 bases are shared with TRBD1. The V segment lost 2 bases and the J segment 5 bases; nucleotides outside the gene matches: 4. Germline V gene lookup returns CDR1 MDHEN and CDR2 SYDVKM. The CDR3 totals 15 residues. CDR3: CASSLNRGHHQPQHF. CDR3 in DNA: TGTGCCAGCAGTTTAAACAGGGGGCATCATCAGCCCCAGCATTTT.

A single count supports this clone. The chain is built from TRBV12-3 or TRBV12-4 and TRBJ1-6; D gene unclear. The CDR3 is made up of 13 amino acids. Trimming took off 0 bases at V and 8 bases at J, with 5 bases between the two ends. CDR3 coding DNA: TGTGCCAGCAGTTTAGCCCGGGATTCACCCCTCCACTTT. Amino acids: CASSLARDSPLHF.

This chain links TRBV7-3 with TRBJ2-1, with 7 nucleotides matching TRBD2. This CDR3 region has 14 residues. The germline gives CDR1 SGHTA, CDR2 FQGTGA. After removal of 2 bases from V and 6 bases from J, the junction contained 4 bases not matched to a gene. The CDR3 is CASSLAGVTNEQFF. CDR3 sequence (DNA): TGTGCCAGCAGCTTAGCGGGAGTTACCAATGAGCAGTTCTTC. Filled out from reference TRBV7-3 and TRBJ2-1, the complete variable domain reads GAGVSQTPSNKVTEKGKYVELRCDPISGHTALYWYRQSLGQGPEFLIYFQGTGAADDSGLPNDRFFAVRPEGSVSTLKIQRTERGDSAVYLCASSLAGVTNEQFFGPGTRLTVL.

The chain couples TRBV7-9 to TRBJ2-2; 16 bases align to TRBD2. The J segment lost 6 bases and the V segment lost 5 bases, leaving 3 bases of the junction unmatched. Germline CDR1 reads SEHNR; CDR2 reads FQNEAQ (reference sequence). The CDR3 covers 16 residues. The CDR3 spells CASSGGTSGRAGELFF. The CDR3 DNA reads as TGTGCCAGCAGCGGCGGGACTAGCGGGAGGGCCGGGGAGCTGTTTTTT.

Of note for this clone: Additional DNA sequences in this sample encode the identical CDR3. The chain employs TRBV7-9 and TRBJ1-2; no clear D. V dropped 5 bases and J dropped 0 bases, with 7 bases sitting between them. This CDR3 comprises 13 residues. CDR1 SEHNR and CDR2 FQNEAQ come from the germline V gene (reference sequence). The CDR3: CASSLTANYGYTF. The CDR3 bases are TGTGCCAGCAGCCTTACAGCTAACTATGGCTACACCTTC.

The V and J genes are TRBV18 and TRBJ1-2, with TRBD1 as a possible D gene (6 bases). The germline CDR1 and CDR2 sequences are KGHSH and LQKENI. V lost 6 bases to trimming and J lost 1 base, with 12 bases between them. The CDR3 extends over 14 amino acids. Here the CDR3 reads CASSPDRSNYGYTF. Written as DNA, the CDR3 is TGTGCCAGCTCGCCCGACAGGAGTAACTATGGCTACACCTTC.

This chain joins TRBV20-1 and TRBJ2-7; a weak D match, TRBD2 (6 bases). The CDR3 spans 13 residues. Germline assignment: CDR1 DFQATT and CDR2 SNEGSKA (reference sequence). V was cut by 3 bases and J by 3 bases, with 12 bases left in between. The CDR3 protein is CSASTGANYEQYF. CDR3 nucleotide sequence: TGCAGTGCTAGTACGGGAGCGAACTACGAGCAGTACTTC.

V is TRBV27 and J is TRBJ1-5; 7 positions agree with TRBD1. The V segment lost 3 bases and the J segment 7 bases; nucleotides outside the gene matches: 9. Germline CDR1 and CDR2: MNHEY and SMNVEV (reference sequence). This CDR3 comprises 15 residues. For the CDR3, the DNA is TGTGCCAGCAGTTTTGGAGGGGGCGGTCAACAGCCCCAGCATTTT. Translated: CASSFGGGGQQPQHF.

This clone has a single count. V is TRBV30 and J is TRBJ1-5, with D possibly matching TRBD1 (5 bases). Germline loops: CDR1 GTSNPN, CDR2 SVGIG (reference sequence). The CDR3 totals 13 residues. The V end lost 2 bases, the J end lost 5 bases, and 10 bases lay between the germline ends. The CDR3 here is CAWSNRFDQPQHF. The CDR3 DNA reads as TGTGCCTGGAGTAACAGGTTTGATCAGCCCCAGCATTTT.

The chain combines TRBV4-2 with TRBJ1-4, with D hard to call. There are 16 residues in the CDR3. Germline assignment: CDR1 LGHNA and CDR2 YNFKEQ. Trimming removed 7 bases from V and 3 bases from J, with 18 bases in between. The CDR3 DNA reads TGTGCCAGCACCACCCTCCATGGCTCAGCTAATGAAAAACTGTTTTTT. Translated: CASTTLHGSANEKLFF.

This clone appeared a few times. The J gene is TRBJ2-7, the V gene TRBV11-2; D gene unclear. Trimming stripped 5 bases from V and 3 bases from J, with 11 bases between. Germline assignment: CDR1 SGHAT and CDR2 FQNNGV. This CDR3 spans 13 amino acids. CDR3 amino acids: CASSPGTHYEQYF. The DNA of the CDR3 is TGTGCCAGCAGCCCTGGCACCCACTACGAGCAGTACTTC.

This sequence joins TRBV18 and TRBJ1-1, with unresolved D. Trimming took off 2 bases at V and 8 bases at J, with 18 bases between the two ends. Per germline, CDR1 KGHSH and CDR2 LQKENI. CDR3 size: 15 residues. The CDR3 loop is CASSPGSLRSSEAFF. Written as DNA, the CDR3 is TGTGCCAGCTCACCAGGAAGTCTACGGAGCTCGGAAGCTTTCTTT. The variable domain in full, completed from reference TRBV18 and TRBJ1-1, reads NAGVMQNPRHLVRRRGQEARLRCSPMKGHSHVYWYRQLPEEGLKFMVYLQKENIIDESGMPKERFSAEFPKEGPSILRIQQVVRGDSAAYFCASSPGSLRSSEAFFGQGTRLTVV.

The genes are TRBV6-5 and TRBJ2-2; the D is unclear. V gave up 8 bases and J gave up 0 bases, with 13 bases separating them. The CDR3 runs 15 residues. Germline V gene data show CDR1 as MNHEY and CDR2 as SVGAGI. CDR3 protein: CASVFYSPNTGELFF. The DNA of the CDR3 is TGTGCCAGCGTCTTCTACTCTCCGAACACCGGGGAGCTGTTTTTT.

J is TRBJ2-3 and V is TRBV18; no firm D call. The V gene lost 1 base and the J gene lost 0 bases, with 5 bases spanning the gap. This CDR3 contains 14 residues. Germline CDR1 is KGHSH and CDR2 is LQKENI. The CDR3 sequence is CASSPRSSTDTQYF. The CDR3 DNA reads as TGTGCCAGCTCACCACGGAGCAGCACAGATACGCAGTATTTT. Full variable domain (rest looked up from reference TRBV18 and TRBJ2-3): NAGVMQNPRHLVRRRGQEARLRCSPMKGHSHVYWYRQLPEEGLKFMVYLQKENIIDESGMPKERFSAEFPKEGPSILRIQQVVRGDSAAYFCASSPRSSTDTQYFGPGTRLTVL.